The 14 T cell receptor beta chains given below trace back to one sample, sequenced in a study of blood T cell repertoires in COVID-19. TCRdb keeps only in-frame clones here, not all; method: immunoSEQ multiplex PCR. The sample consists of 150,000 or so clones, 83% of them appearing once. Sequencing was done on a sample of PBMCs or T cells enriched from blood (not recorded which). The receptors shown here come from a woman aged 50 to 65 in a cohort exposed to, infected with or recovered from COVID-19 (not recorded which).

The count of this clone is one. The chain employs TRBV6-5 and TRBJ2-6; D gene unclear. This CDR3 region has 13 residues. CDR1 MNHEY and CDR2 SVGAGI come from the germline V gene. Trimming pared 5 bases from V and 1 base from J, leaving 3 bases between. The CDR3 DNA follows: TGTGCCAGCAGTCGGTCTGGGGCCAACGTCCTGACTTTC. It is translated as CASSRSGANVLTF.

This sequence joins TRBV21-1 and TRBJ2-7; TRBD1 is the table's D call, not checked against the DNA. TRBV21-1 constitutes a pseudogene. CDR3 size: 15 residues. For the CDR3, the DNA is TGTGCCAGCAGCAGTAACCGGGACAGGGAAGACGAGCAGTACTTC. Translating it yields CASSSNRDREDEQYF.

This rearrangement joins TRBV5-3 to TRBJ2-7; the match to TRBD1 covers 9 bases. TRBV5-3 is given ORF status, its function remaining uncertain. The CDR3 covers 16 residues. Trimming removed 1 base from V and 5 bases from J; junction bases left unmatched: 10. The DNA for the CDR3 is TGTGCCAGAAGCTTGTACCATCCGGGACAGGGCCACGAGCAGTACTTC. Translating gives CARSLYHPGQGHEQYF.

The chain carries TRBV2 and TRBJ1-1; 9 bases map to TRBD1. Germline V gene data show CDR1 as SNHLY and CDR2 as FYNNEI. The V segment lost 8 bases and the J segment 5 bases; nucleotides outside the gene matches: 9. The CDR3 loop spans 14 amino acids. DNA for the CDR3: TGTGCCAGCCGCCTCGGACAGGGGTTTACTGAAGCTTTCTTT. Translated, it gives CASRLGQGFTEAFF.

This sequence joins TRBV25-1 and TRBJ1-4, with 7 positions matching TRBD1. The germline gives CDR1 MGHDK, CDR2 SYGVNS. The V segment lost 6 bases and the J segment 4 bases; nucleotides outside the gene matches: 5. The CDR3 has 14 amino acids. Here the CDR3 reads CASRQGVNNEKLFF. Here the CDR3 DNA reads TGTGCCAGCAGGCAGGGGGTCAATAATGAAAAACTGTTTTTT.

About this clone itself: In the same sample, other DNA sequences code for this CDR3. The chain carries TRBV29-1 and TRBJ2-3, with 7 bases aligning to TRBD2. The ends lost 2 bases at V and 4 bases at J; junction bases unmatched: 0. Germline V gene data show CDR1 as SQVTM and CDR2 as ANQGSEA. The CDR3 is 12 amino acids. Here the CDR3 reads CSVERGADTQYF. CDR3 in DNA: TGCAGCGTTGAACGGGGGGCAGATACGCAGTATTTT.

The CDR3 loop reads CASSIAGEESPLHF. In DNA form, the CDR3 reads TGTGCCAGTAGTATAGCCGGGGAAGAATCACCCCTCCACTTT. This chain uses TRBV19 with TRBJ1-6; no clear D. CDR1 is LNHDA, CDR2 SQIVND, per germline (reference sequence). The CDR3 runs to 14 residues. Trimming removed 1 base from V and 10 bases from J, with 11 bases in between.

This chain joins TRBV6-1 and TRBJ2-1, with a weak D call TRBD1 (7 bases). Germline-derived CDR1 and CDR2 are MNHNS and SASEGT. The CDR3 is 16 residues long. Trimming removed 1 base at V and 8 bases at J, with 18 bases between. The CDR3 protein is CASSEGTGHSGDEQFF. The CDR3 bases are TGTGCCAGCAGTGAAGGGACAGGACATTCGGGAGATGAGCAGTTCTTC.

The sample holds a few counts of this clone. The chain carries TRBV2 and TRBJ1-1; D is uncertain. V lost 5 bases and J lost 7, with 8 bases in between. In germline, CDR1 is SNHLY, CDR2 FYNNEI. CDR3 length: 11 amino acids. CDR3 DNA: TGTGCCAGCAGTTACCCTAATGAAGCTTTCTTT. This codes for CASSYPNEAFF.

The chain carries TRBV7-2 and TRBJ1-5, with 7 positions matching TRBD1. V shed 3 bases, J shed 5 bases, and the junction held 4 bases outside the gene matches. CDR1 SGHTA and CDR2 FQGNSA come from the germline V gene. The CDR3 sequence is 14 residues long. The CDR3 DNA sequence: TGTGCCAGCAGCTTGACAGGGTACGATCAGCCCCAGCATTTT. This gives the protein CASSLTGYDQPQHF.

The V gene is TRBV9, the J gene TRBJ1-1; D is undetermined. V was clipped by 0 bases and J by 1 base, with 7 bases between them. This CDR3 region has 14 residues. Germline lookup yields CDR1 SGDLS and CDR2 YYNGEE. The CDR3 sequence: CASSVEHRNTEAFF. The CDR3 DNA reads TGTGCCAGCAGCGTAGAACACAGGAACACTGAAGCTTTCTTT. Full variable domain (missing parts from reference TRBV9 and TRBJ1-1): DSGVTQTPKHLITATGQRVTLRCSPRSGDLSVYWYQQSLDQGLQFLIQYYNGEERAKGNILERFSAQQFPDLHSELNLSSLELGDSALYFCASSVEHRNTEAFFGQGTRLTVV.

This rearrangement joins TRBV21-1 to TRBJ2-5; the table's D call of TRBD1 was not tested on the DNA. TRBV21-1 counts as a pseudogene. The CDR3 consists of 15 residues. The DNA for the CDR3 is TGTGCCAGCTCGTTTAGACAGGTTTCTCAAGAGACCCAGTACTTC. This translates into CASSFRQVSQETQYF.

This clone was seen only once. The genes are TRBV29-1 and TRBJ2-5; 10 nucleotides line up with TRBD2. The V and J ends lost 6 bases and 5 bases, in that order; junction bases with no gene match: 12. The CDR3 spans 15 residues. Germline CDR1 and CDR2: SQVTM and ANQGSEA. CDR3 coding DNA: TGCAGCGTCAACGCCGGGACTAGCGTAGGGGAGACCCAGTACTTC. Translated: CSVNAGTSVGETQYF.

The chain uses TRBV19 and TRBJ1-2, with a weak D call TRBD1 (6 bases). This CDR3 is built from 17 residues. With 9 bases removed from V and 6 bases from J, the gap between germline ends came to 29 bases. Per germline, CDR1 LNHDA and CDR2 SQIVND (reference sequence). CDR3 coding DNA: TGTGCCAGCGGGAGGCAGGGGACCCTTGGGACTTTGGATGGCTACACCTTC. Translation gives CASGRQGTLGTLDGYTF.